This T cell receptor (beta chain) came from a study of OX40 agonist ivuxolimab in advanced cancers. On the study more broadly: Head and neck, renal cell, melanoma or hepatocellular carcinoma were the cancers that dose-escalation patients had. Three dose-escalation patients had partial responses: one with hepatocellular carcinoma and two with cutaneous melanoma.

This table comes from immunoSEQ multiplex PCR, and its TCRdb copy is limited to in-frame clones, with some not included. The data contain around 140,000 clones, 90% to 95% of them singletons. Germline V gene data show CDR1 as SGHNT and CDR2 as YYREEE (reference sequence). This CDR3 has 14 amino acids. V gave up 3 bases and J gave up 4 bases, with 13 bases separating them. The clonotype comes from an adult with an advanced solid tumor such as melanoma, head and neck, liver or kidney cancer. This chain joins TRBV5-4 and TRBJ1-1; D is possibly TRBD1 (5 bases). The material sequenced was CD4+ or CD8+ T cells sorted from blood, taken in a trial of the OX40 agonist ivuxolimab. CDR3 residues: CASSYLTGGTEAFF. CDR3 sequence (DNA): TGTGCCAGCAGCTATTTGACGGGGGGCACTGAAGCTTTCTTT.